These 26 T cell receptor beta chains came from one sample sequenced in a study of CD8 T cells in Susac syndrome. RNA amounts of about 0.5 to 1 ug underwent reverse transcription with random hexamers. TCRdb itself ran the immunoSEQ multiplex PCR reads through MiXCR, one entry per CDR3 protein. The data show 65,000 to 80,000 distinct CDR3 sequences, about 91% seen once. Sample: CD8+ T cells from PBMCs. Source of these receptors: a human donor with multiple sclerosis.

V usage is TRBV12-5 and J usage is TRBJ1-2, with TRBD1 identical over 8 bases. The ends lost 6 bases at V and 4 bases at J; junction bases unmatched: 7. This CDR3 is 14 amino acids long. From germline, CDR1 is LGHNT and CDR2 FRNRAP. CDR3 amino acids: CASGLTGGVYGYTF. The CDR3 DNA sequence: TGTGCTAGTGGGCTTACAGGGGGGGTCTATGGCTACACCTTC. Filled out from reference TRBV12-5 and TRBJ1-2, the complete variable domain reads DARVTQTPRHKVTEMGQEVTMRCQPILGHNTVFWYRQTMMQGLELLAYFRNRAPLDDSGMPKDRFSAEMPDATLATLKIQPSEPRDSAVYFCASGLTGGVYGYTFGSGTRLTVV.

This chain uses TRBV10-3 with TRBJ1-1; maybe TRBD1 (5 bases). Germline V gene lookup returns CDR1 ENHRY and CDR2 SYGVKD. This CDR3 comprises 16 residues. The V gene lost 0 bases and the J gene lost 0 bases, with 11 bases spanning the gap. The CDR3 is CAISESGGGMNTEAFF. The CDR3 bases are TGTGCCATCAGTGAGTCGGGGGGGGGTATGAACACTGAAGCTTTCTTT.

J is TRBJ2-7 and V is TRBV2; D may be TRBD1 (5 bases). Germline lookup yields CDR1 SNHLY and CDR2 FYNNEI. The CDR3 is 12 residues long. Trimming pared 8 bases from V and 0 bases from J, leaving 8 bases between. The CDR3 here is CASYQGSYEQYF. As DNA, the CDR3 is TGTGCCAGCTATCAGGGCTCCTACGAGCAGTACTTC.

The rearrangement links TRBV28 to TRBJ2-5, with D possibly matching TRBD2 (5 bases). The CDR3 is 14 residues long. V was pared by 10 bases and J by 2 bases, with 17 bases between. The germline V gene has CDR1 MDHEN and CDR2 SYDVKM. The CDR3 loop reads CATISSALQETQYF. The CDR3 DNA reads as TGTGCCACGATAAGTAGCGCCCTGCAAGAGACCCAGTACTTC.

J is TRBJ2-2 and V is TRBV14, with 7 bases lining up with TRBD2. CDR1 is SGHDN, CDR2 FVKESK, per germline. Trimming removed 0 bases from V and 2 bases from J; junction bases left unmatched: 9. The CDR3 runs 18 residues. Written as DNA, the CDR3 is TGTGCCAGCAGCCAAGAAAGGCGGGAGCACGGTAACACCGGGGAGCTGTTTTTT. Translated, it gives CASSQERREHGNTGELFF.

The V and J genes are TRBV28 and TRBJ2-2; no reliable D call. Trimming shortened V by 3 bases and J by 3 bases, and 8 bases separated the two germline ends. The CDR3 length is 14 residues. Germline lookup yields CDR1 MDHEN and CDR2 SYDVKM. The CDR3 protein is CASSFTTYTGELFF. The CDR3 DNA reads as TGTGCCAGCAGTTTCACTACTTACACCGGGGAGCTGTTTTTT. The entire variable domain, with the rest obtained from reference TRBV28 and TRBJ2-2, is as follows: DVKVTQSSRYLVKRTGEKVFLECVQDMDHENMFWYRQDPGLGLRLIYFSYDVKMKEKGDIPEGYSVSREKKERFSLILESASTNQTSMYLCASSFTTYTGELFFGEGSRLTVL.

The genes are TRBV9 and TRBJ1-2; no clear D. Germline V CDR1 and CDR2: SGDLS, YYNGEE. The CDR3 is 16 residues long. V was clipped by 3 bases and J by 3 bases, with 18 bases between them. The CDR3 loop reads CASSGGWGVTDYGYTF. The CDR3, as DNA: TGTGCCAGCAGCGGAGGCTGGGGAGTAACTGACTATGGCTACACCTTC.

The chain couples TRBV24-1 to TRBJ2-7; the D gene is possibly TRBD2 (6 bases). The CDR3 covers 16 residues. The germline CDR1 and CDR2 sequences are KGHDR and SFDVKD. Trimming stripped 4 bases from V and 4 bases from J, with 19 bases between. This CDR3 is CATSDKPGTSSYEQYF. CDR3 nucleotides: TGTGCCACCAGTGACAAACCCGGGACTTCCTCTTACGAGCAGTACTTC.

This chain uses TRBV28 with TRBJ2-3; no clear D gene. The CDR3 consists of 14 residues. The germline gives CDR1 MDHEN, CDR2 SYDVKM. Trimming took off 5 bases at V and 1 base at J, with 10 bases between the two ends. CDR3 nucleotide sequence: TGTGCCAGCAGTCAGTCGACCCGCACAGATACGCAGTATTTT. This encodes CASSQSTRTDTQYF.

The V call is TRBV27, the J call TRBJ1-6; D is undetermined. CDR3 length: 13 amino acids. Trimming removed 0 bases from V and 7 bases from J, with 4 bases in between. Per the germline V gene, CDR1 is MNHEY and CDR2 is SMNVEV (reference sequence). CDR3 residues: CASSLSRNSPLHF. The CDR3 DNA reads as TGTGCCAGCAGTTTATCGCGGAATTCACCCCTCCACTTT.

The chain has TRBV10-3 and TRBJ1-6; 7 nucleotides line up with TRBD1. After removal of 6 bases from V and 9 bases from J, the junction contained 8 bases not matched to a gene. The CDR3 runs 14 residues. CDR1 and CDR2 (germline): ENHRY, SYGVKD. CDR3 sequence: CAISDRVGASPLHF. The CDR3 coding sequence is TGTGCCATCAGCGACAGGGTGGGAGCTTCACCCCTCCACTTT.

J is TRBJ2-4 and V is TRBV20-1, with D uncertain. The germline CDR1 and CDR2 sequences are DFQATT and SNEGSKA (reference sequence). This CDR3 is 11 amino acids long. The germline V and J ends were trimmed by 5 bases and 8 bases, with 10 bases remaining between them. As DNA, the CDR3 is TGCAGTGCTGAAAACGTGGACATTCAGTACTTC. Translated, it gives CSAENVDIQYF.

The genes are TRBV19 and TRBJ1-1, with D perhaps matching TRBD1 (5 bases). Between the trimmed V and J ends, which lost 9 bases and 5 bases, there was a span of 19 bases. Looked up from germline, CDR1 is LNHDA and CDR2 is SQIVND (reference sequence). There are 14 residues in the CDR3. CDR3 DNA sequence: TGTGCCAGCACCTGGTTTGGAGGGGTTACTGAAGCTTTCTTT. Translated: CASTWFGGVTEAFF.

The V gene is TRBV9, the J gene TRBJ1-2; D not resolved. The CDR3 runs to 13 residues. The germline V gene has CDR1 SGDLS and CDR2 YYNGEE. The germline V and J ends were trimmed by 4 bases and 4 bases, with 11 bases remaining between them. The chain's CDR3 is CASSSSPVYGYTF. In nucleotides, the CDR3 is TGTGCCAGCAGCTCCAGTCCAGTCTATGGCTACACCTTC.

This chain connects TRBV3-1 to TRBJ2-5; 8 bases are shared with TRBD2. Germline CDR1 LGHDT, CDR2 YNNKEL (reference sequence). This CDR3 spans 17 amino acids. J gave up 4 bases and V 3 bases, and 13 bases lay outside the gene matches. The CDR3 DNA reads TGTGCCAGCAGCCAGTCCGGGACTAGTTGGGCCCGAGAGACCCAGTACTTC. This translates into CASSQSGTSWARETQYF.

This CDR3 is CASSSSGLGYEQYF. The CDR3 coding sequence is TGTGCCAGCAGCTCCTCGGGCCTCGGCTACGAGCAGTACTTC. The chain couples TRBV7-9 to TRBJ2-7; no reliable D call. This CDR3 is built from 14 residues. V lost 4 bases to trimming and J lost 3 bases, with 13 bases between them. Germline CDR1 SEHNR, CDR2 FQNEAQ (reference sequence). The variable domain in full, completed from reference TRBV7-9 and TRBJ2-7, reads DTGVSQNPRHKITKRGQNVTFRCDPISEHNRLYWYRQTLGQGPEFLTYFQNEAQLEKSRLLSDRFSAERPKGSFSTLEIQRTEQGDSAMYLCASSSSGLGYEQYFGPGTRLTVT.

The chain is built from TRBV12-3 or TRBV12-4 and TRBJ1-1; 7 bases are shared with TRBD1. This CDR3 contains 15 residues. Germline trimming cut 5 bases from V and 3 bases from J; bases unmatched to any gene: 9. The CDR3 sequence: CASSPWEGADTEAFF. Here the CDR3 DNA reads TGTGCCAGCAGTCCATGGGAGGGGGCGGACACTGAAGCTTTCTTT.

J is TRBJ1-1 and V is TRBV2; a possible D gene is TRBD1 (5 bases). CDR1 and CDR2 (germline): SNHLY, FYNNEI. This CDR3 comprises 15 residues. V was pared by 7 bases and J by 0 bases, with 15 bases between. The CDR3 loop is CASIPMTDLNTEAFF. DNA for the CDR3: TGTGCCAGCATTCCGATGACAGACTTGAACACTGAAGCTTTCTTT.

The J gene is TRBJ2-7, the V gene TRBV19; a weak D match, TRBD1 (6 bases). CDR1 and CDR2 from the germline V gene are LNHDA and SQIVND (reference sequence). V was clipped by 8 bases and J by 0 bases, with 23 bases between them. The CDR3 spans 17 residues. The DNA of the CDR3 is TGTGCCAGTGGTGAATTAGGACCGACGACAGGCTCCTACGAGCAGTACTTC. Encoded protein: CASGELGPTTGSYEQYF.

This rearrangement joins TRBV6-6 to TRBJ2-7; TRBD2 might be the D (5 bases). The CDR3 is 14 amino acids. Trimming pared 5 bases from V and 2 bases from J, leaving 13 bases between. Germline V gene sequence: CDR1 MNHNY, CDR2 SVGAGI (reference sequence). The chain's CDR3 is CASSPPEEPYEQYF. The CDR3 nucleotides are TGTGCCAGCAGTCCCCCGGAGGAGCCCTACGAGCAGTACTTC.

CDR3 region: CASSSGTSTYEQYF. The CDR3 region has the DNA TGTGCCAGCAGCTCCGGGACGTCAACCTACGAGCAGTACTTC. V usage is TRBV5-4 and J usage is TRBJ2-7; D possibly uses TRBD1 or TRBD2 (5 bases each). The CDR3 runs 14 residues. Germline lookup yields CDR1 SGHNT and CDR2 YYREEE (reference sequence). V was pared by 3 bases and J by 2 bases, with 12 bases between.

The rearrangement uses TRBV28 and TRBJ2-3; possibly TRBD1 for D (5 bases). The CDR3 is 15 residues long. The ends were cut back, 7 bases at V and 4 bases at J, with 18 bases in the middle. Germline CDR1 and CDR2: MDHEN and SYDVKM. The CDR3 here is CASTRGRAGPDTQYF. For the CDR3, the DNA is TGTGCCAGCACCCGAGGAAGGGCAGGGCCAGATACGCAGTATTTT.

The chain links TRBV29-1 to TRBJ2-3; D is undetermined. Germline CDR1 reads SQVTM; CDR2 reads ANQGSEA. The CDR3 covers 10 residues. The CDR3 is CVGSTDTQYF. The CDR3 region has the DNA TGCGTGGGAAGCACAGATACGCAGTATTTT.

This clonotype was seen once. The chain uses TRBV27 and TRBJ2-5, with D perhaps being TRBD1 or TRBD2 (6 bases each). Between the trimmed V and J ends, which lost 0 bases and 7 bases, there was a span of 15 bases. The CDR3 contains 15 residues. The germline CDR1 and CDR2 sequences are MNHEY and SMNVEV (reference sequence). CDR3 in amino acids: CASSLSNPGAGTQYF. Written as DNA, the CDR3 is TGTGCCAGCAGTTTATCGAACCCGGGGGCGGGGACCCAGTACTTC.

V and J are TRBV25-1 and TRBJ2-1; 13 nucleotides agree with TRBD2. The germline gives CDR1 MGHDK, CDR2 SYGVNS. The trim removed 3 bases at V and 4 bases at J, leaving 9 bases unmatched. The CDR3 runs 18 residues. As DNA, the CDR3 is TGTGCCAGCAGTGATCCGGGACTAGCGGGATGGAAATACAATGAGCAGTTCTTC. As protein: CASSDPGLAGWKYNEQFF. Combining the CDR3 with reference TRBV25-1 and TRBJ2-1 gives the whole variable domain EADIYQTPRYLVIGTGKKITLECSQTMGHDKMYWYQQDPGMELHLIHYSYGVNSTEKGDLSSESTVSRIRTEHFPLTLESARPSHTSQYLCASSDPGLAGWKYNEQFFGPGTRLTVL.

This sequence joins TRBV2 and TRBJ2-2; the D gene is possibly TRBD1 (7 bases). The CDR3 extends over 16 amino acids. The V and J ends lost 8 bases and 5 bases respectively, with 21 bases between them. Germline loops: CDR1 SNHLY, CDR2 FYNNEI. CDR3 in amino acids: CASFQGGVGLTGELFF. The CDR3 DNA reads TGTGCCAGCTTCCAGGGGGGAGTTGGTCTGACCGGGGAGCTGTTTTTT.